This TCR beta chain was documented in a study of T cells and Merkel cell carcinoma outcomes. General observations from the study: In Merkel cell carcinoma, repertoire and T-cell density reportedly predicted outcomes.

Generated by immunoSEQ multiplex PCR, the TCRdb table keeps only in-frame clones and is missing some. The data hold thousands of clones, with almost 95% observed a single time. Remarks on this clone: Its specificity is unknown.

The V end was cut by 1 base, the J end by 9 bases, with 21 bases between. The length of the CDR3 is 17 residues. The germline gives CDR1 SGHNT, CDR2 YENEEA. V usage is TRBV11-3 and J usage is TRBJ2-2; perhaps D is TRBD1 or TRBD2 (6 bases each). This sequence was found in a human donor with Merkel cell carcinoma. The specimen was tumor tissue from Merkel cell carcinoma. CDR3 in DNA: TGTGCCAGCAGCTTAGGGGAATCGGGGGCTATAGACCGGGAGCTGTTTTTT. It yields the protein CASSLGESGAIDRELFF.